This T cell receptor (beta chain) stems from a study of PD-L1 blockade in urothelial cancer. The count of this clone is one. The CDR3 has 15 amino acids. Germline assignment: CDR1 MDHEN and CDR2 SYDVKM. V lost 8 bases and J lost 8; bases outside the gene matches: 13. Repertoires were generated with immunoSEQ multiplex PCR, while TCRdb's copy carries only in-frame clones and drops some. In the table there are tens of thousands of clones, about 83% of which are singletons. Noted time point: pretreatment peripheral blood. The chain joins TRBV28 to TRBJ2-1, with 9 nucleotides matching TRBD1. The source of this sequence is a man aged 55 to 70 with urothelial cancer. Sequencing was performed on PBMCs, taken around atezolizumab (anti-PD-L1) treatment. CDR3 amino acids: CASPTGTGKIDEQFF. The CDR3, as DNA: TGTGCCAGCCCGACAGGGACAGGGAAAATCGATGAGCAGTTCTTC. Supplemented by reference TRBV28 and TRBJ2-1, the full variable domain reads DVKVTQSSRYLVKRTGEKVFLECVQDMDHENMFWYRQDPGLGLRLIYFSYDVKMKEKGDIPEGYSVSREKKERFSLILESASTNQTSMYLCASPTGTGKIDEQFFGPGTRLTVL.